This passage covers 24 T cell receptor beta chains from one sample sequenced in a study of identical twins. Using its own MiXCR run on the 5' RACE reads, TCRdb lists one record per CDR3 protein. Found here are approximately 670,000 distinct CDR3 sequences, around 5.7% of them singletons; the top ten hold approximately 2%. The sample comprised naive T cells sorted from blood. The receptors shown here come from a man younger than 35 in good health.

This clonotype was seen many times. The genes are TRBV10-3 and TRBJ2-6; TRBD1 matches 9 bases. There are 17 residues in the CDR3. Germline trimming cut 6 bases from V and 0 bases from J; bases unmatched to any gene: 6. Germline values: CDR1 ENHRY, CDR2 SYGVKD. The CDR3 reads CAIRPGQGTSGANVLTF. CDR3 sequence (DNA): TGTGCCATCAGACCGGGACAGGGCACCTCTGGGGCCAACGTCCTGACTTTC.

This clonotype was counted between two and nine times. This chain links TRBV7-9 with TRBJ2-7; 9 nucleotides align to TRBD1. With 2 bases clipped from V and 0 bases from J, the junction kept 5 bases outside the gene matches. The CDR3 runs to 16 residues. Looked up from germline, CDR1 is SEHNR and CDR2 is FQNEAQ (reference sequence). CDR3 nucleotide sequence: TGTGCCAGCAGCTTAACCCCGGGACAGGGCTCCTACGAGCAGTACGTC. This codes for CASSLTPGQGSYEQYV.

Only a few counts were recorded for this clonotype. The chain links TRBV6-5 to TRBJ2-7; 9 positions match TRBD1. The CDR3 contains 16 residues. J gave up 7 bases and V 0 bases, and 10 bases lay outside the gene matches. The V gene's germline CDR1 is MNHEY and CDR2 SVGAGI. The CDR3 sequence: CASSYSTGTGRGEQYF. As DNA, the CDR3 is TGTGCCAGCAGTTACTCGACCGGGACAGGGAGAGGGGAGCAGTACTTC.

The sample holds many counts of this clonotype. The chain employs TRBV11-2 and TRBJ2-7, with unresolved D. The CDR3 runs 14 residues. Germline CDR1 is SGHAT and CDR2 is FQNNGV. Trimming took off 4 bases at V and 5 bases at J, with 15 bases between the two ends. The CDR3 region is CASSSGLRLDEQYV. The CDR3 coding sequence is TGTGCCAGCAGCTCTGGGTTGAGACTGGACGAGCAGTACGTC.

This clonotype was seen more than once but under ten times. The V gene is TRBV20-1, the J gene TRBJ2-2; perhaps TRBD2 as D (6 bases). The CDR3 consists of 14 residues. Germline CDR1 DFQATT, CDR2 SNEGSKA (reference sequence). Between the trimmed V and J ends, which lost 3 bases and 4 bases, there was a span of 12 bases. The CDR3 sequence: CSASGRRITGELFF. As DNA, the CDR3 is TGCAGTGCTAGCGGGAGAAGAATCACCGGGGAGCTGTTTTTT.

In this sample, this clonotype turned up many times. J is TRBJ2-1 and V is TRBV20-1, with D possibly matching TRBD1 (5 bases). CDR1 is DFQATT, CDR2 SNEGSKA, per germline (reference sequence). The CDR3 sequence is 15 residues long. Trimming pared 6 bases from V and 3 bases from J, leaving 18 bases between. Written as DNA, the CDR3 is TGCAGTGCCTCTGCCAATAGGGGCTTCTACAATGAGCAGTTCTTC. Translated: CSASANRGFYNEQFF.

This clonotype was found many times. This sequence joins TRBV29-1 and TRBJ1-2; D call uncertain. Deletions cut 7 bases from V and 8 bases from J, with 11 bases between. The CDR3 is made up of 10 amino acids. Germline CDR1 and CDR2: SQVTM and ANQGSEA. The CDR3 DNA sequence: TGCAGCGCTACCGCGGACGGCTACACCTTC. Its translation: CSATADGYTF.

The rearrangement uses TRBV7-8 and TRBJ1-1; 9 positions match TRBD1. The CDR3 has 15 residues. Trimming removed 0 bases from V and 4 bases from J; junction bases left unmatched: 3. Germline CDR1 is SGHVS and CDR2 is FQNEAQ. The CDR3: CASSLAQGATTEAFF. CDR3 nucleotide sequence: TGTGCCAGCAGCTTAGCACAGGGGGCGACCACTGAAGCTTTCTTT. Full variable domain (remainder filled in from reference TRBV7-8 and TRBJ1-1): GAGVSQSPRYKVAKRGQDVALRCDPISGHVSLFWYQQALGQGPEFLTYFQNEAQLDKSGLPSDRFFAERPEGSVSTLKIQRTQQEDSAVYLCASSLAQGATTEAFFGQGTRLTVV.

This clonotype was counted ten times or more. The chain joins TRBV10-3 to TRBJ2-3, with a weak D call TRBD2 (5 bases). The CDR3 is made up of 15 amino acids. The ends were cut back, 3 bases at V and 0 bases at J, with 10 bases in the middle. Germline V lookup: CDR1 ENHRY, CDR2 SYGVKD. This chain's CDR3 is CAISERTASTDTQYF. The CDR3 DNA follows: TGTGCCATCAGTGAACGGACTGCTAGCACAGATACGCAGTATTTT.

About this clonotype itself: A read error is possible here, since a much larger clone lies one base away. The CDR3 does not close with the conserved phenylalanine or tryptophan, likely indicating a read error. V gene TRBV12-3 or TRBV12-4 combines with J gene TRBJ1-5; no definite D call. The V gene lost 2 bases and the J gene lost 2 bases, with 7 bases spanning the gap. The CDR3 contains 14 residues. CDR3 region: CASSLSGRNQPQHC. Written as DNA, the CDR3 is TGTGCCAGCAGTTTATCGGGTCGCAATCAGCCCCAGCATTGT.

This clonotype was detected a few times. In DNA form, the CDR3 reads TGTGCCAGCAGCCAAGGTCCAACGTTCTCCTACGAGCAGTACTTC. Translated: CASSQGPTFSYEQYF. The chain combines TRBV14 with TRBJ2-7; D gene ambiguous. V shed 1 base and J shed 0 bases, with 10 bases lying between them. CDR3 size: 15 residues. Germline CDR1 and CDR2: SGHDN and FVKESK.

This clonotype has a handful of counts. The DNA of the CDR3 is TGTGCCAGCAGCTTACCCACCCCGGACAGGGGCGGTAGCGGGAATAGGAATGAGCAGTTCTTC. Its translation is CASSLPTPDRGGSGNRNEQFF. The chain combines TRBV11-1 with TRBJ2-1; tentatively, D is TRBD1 (9 bases). V lost 2 bases to trimming and J lost 7 bases, with 33 bases between them. CDR1 is SGHAT, CDR2 FQDESV, per germline (reference sequence). This CDR3 contains 21 residues.

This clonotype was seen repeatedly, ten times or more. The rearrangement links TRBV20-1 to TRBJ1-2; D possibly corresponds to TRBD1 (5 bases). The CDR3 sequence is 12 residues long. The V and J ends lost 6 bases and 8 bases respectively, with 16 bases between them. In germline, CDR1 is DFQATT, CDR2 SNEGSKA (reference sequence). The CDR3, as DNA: TGCAGTGCCAGGACACGATCGGGGGGCTACACCTTC. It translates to CSARTRSGGYTF.

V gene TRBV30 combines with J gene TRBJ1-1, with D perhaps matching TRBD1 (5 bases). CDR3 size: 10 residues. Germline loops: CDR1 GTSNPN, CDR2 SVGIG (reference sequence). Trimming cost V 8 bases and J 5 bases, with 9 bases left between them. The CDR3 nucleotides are TGTGCCAGCGGACATACTGAAGCTTTCTTT. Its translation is CASGHTEAFF.

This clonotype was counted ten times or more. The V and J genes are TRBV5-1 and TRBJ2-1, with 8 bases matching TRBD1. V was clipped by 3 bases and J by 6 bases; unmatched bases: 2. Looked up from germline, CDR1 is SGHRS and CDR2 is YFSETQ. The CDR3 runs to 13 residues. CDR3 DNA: TGCGCCAGCAGCTCAGACAGGGGCAATGAGCAGTTCTTC. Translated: CASSSDRGNEQFF.

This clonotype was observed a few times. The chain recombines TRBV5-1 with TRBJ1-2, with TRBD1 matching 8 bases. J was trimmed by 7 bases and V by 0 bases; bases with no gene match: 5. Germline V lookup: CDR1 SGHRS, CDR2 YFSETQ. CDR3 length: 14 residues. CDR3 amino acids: CASSLGGQEAGYTF. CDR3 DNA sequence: TGCGCCAGCAGCTTGGGGGGACAGGAGGCTGGCTACACCTTC. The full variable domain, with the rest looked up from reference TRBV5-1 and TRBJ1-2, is KAGVTQTPRYLIKTRGQQVTLSCSPISGHRSVSWYQQTPGQGLQFLFEYFSETQRNKGNFPGRFSGRQFSNSRSEMNVSTLELGDSALYLCASSLGGQEAGYTFGSGTRLTVV.

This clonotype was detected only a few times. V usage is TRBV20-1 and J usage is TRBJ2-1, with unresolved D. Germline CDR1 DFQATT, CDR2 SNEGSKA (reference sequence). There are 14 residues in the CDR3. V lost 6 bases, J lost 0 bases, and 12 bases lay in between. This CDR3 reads CSAPLPGSYNEQFF. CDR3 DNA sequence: TGCAGTGCCCCACTCCCCGGCTCCTACAATGAGCAGTTCTTC.

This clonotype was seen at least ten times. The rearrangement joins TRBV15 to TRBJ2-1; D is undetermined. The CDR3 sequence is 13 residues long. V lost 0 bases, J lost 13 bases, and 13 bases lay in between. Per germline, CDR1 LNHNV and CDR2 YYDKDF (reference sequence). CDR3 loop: CATSRDQLGEQFF. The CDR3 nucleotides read TGTGCCACCAGCAGAGATCAGTTAGGAGAACAGTTCTTC.

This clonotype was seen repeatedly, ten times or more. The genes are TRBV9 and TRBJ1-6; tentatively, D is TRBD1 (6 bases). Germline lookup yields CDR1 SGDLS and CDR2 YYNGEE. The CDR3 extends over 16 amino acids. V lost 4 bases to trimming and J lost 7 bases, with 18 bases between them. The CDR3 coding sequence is TGTGCCAGCAGCCTTGCCTCGGGGGGGCTCAATTCACCCCTCCACTTT. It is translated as CASSLASGGLNSPLHF. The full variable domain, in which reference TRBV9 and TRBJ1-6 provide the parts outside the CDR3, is DSGVTQTPKHLITATGQRVTLRCSPRSGDLSVYWYQQSLDQGLQFLIQYYNGEERAKGNILERFSAQQFPDLHSELNLSSLELGDSALYFCASSLASGGLNSPLHFGNGTRLTVT.

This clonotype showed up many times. CDR3 protein: CASSPGRGNQPQHF. The CDR3 DNA is TGTGCCAGCAGTCCGGGGCGTGGGAATCAGCCCCAGCATTTT. V gene TRBV12-3 or TRBV12-4 combines with J gene TRBJ1-5; possibly TRBD1 for D (5 bases). Trimming stripped 5 bases from V and 4 bases from J, with 12 bases between. This CDR3 has 14 amino acids.

In nucleotides, the CDR3 is TGCGCCAGCAGCCAAGATCTGGAATATACGCAGTATTTT. It yields the protein CASSQDLEYTQYF. The J gene is TRBJ2-3, the V gene TRBV4-3; D is undetermined. V was shortened by 0 bases and J by 7 bases, with 8 bases between the two germline ends. Germline-derived CDR1 and CDR2 are LGHNA and YSLEER. The length of the CDR3 is 13 residues.

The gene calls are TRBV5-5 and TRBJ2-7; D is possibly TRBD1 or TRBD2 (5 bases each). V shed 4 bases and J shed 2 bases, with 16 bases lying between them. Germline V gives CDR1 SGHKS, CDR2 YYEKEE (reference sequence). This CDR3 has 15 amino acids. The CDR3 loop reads CASSQLSGRAYEQYV. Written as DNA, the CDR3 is TGTGCCAGCAGCCAATTATCGGGGCGAGCCTACGAGCAGTACGTC.

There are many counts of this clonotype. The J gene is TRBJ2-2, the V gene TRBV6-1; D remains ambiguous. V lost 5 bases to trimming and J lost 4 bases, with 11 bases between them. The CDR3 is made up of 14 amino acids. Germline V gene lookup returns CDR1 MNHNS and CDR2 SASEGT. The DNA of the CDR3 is TGTGCCAGCAGTCCCTTACTCGGCACCGGGGAGCTGTTTTTT. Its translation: CASSPLLGTGELFF.

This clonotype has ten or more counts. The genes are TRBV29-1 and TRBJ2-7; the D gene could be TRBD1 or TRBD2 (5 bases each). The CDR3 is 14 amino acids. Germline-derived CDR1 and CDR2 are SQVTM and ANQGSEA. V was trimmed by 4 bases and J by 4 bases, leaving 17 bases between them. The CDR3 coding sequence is TGCAGCGTTGTAATCGGGACCCCATTTTACGAGCAGTACTTC. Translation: CSVVIGTPFYEQYF.